This T cell receptor beta chain was captured in a study of Graves' ophthalmopathy and Graves' hyperthyroidism. Beta-chain TCR CDR3 regions were amplified from RNA transcripts. After a first-round RT-PCR with HTBI primers, a second-round multiplex PCR was run. MiXCR was run by TCRdb on the multiplex PCR reads, yielding one entry per CDR3 protein. Here the sample spans hundreds of thousands of distinct CDR3 sequences, 15% being singletons. V dropped 6 bases and J dropped 8 bases, with 10 bases sitting between them. The CDR3 has 11 residues. Germline CDR1 MDHEN, CDR2 SYDVKM. This clonotype was detected a few times.

Sequencing was done on a sample of peripheral blood. This rearrangement joins TRBV28 to TRBJ1-2, with D possibly being TRBD1 (6 bases). The TCR was taken from a woman between 18 and 29 years old with stable Graves' hyperthyroidism. The CDR3 DNA is TGTGCCAGCAGAAGACAGGAGGGCTACACCTTC. Translation gives CASRRQEGYTF.